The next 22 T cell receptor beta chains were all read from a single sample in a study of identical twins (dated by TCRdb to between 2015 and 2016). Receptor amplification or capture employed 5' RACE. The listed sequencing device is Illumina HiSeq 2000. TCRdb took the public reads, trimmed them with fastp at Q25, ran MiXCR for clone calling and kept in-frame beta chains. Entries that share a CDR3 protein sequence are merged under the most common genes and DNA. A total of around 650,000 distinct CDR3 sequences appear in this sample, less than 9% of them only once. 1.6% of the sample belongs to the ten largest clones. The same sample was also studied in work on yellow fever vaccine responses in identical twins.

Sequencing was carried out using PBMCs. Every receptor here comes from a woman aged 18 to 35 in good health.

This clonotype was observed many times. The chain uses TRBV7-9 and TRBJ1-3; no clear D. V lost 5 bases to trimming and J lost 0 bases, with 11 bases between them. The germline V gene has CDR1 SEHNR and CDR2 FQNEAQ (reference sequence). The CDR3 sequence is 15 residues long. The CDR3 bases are TGTGCCAGCAGCGGTTCGGGTAACTCTGGAAACACCATATATTTT. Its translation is CASSGSGNSGNTIYF.

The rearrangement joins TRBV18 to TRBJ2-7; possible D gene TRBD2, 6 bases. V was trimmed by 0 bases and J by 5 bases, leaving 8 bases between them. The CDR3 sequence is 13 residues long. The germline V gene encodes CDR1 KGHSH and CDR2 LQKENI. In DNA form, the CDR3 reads TGTGCCAGCTCACCACCAGGGAGGAACGAGCAGTACTTC. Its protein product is CASSPPGRNEQYF.

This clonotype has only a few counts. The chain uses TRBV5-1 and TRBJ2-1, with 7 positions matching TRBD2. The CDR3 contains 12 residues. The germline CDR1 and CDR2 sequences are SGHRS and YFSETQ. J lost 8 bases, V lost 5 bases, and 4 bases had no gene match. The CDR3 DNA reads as TGCGCCAGCAGGTGGGAGGGTGATGAGCAGTTCTTC. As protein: CASRWEGDEQFF.

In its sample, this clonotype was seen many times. CDR3 in amino acids: CASSLTGGNSNEQFF. The CDR3 DNA reads as TGTGCCAGCAGCTTAACAGGGGGGAATTCCAATGAGCAGTTCTTC. The V gene is TRBV3-1, the J gene TRBJ2-1, with 8 bases aligning to TRBD1. CDR1 is LGHDT and CDR2 is YNNKEL in the germline V gene (reference sequence). The CDR3 is made up of 15 amino acids. V lost 5 bases, J lost 6 bases, and 9 bases stayed unmatched.

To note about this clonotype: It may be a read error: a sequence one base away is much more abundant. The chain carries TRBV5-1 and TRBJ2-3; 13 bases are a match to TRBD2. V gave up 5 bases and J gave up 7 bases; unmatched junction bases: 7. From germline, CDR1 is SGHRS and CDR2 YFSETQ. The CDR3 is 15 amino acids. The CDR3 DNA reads TGCGCCAGCAGTACTCCGGGACTAGCGGGGCATACGCAGTATTTT. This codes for CASSTPGLAGHTQYF.

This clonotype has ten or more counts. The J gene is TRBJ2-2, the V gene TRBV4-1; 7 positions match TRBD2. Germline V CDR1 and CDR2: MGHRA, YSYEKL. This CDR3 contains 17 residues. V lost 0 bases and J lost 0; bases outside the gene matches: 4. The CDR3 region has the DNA TGCGCCAGCAGCCAAGACAAACGGGGGGCGAACACCGGGGAGCTGTTTTTT. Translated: CASSQDKRGANTGELFF.

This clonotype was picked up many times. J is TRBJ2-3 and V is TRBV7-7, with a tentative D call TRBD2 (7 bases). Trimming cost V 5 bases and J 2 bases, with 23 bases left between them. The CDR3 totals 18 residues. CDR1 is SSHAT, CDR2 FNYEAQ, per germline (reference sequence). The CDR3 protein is CASSQMIAGAQFTDTQYF. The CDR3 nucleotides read TGTGCCAGCAGCCAGATGATCGCGGGGGCCCAATTCACAGATACGCAGTATTTT.

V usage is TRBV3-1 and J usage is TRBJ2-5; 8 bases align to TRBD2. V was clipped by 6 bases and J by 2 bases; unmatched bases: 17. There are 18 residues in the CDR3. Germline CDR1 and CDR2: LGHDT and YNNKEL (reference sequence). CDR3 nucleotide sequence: TGTGCCAGCAGTGTCGGATGGTTAGCGGGACGTACTCAAGAGACCCAGTACTTC. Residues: CASSVGWLAGRTQETQYF.

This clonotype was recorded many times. CDR3 sequence reads: CASRPTAQASTDTQYF. The CDR3 bases are TGTGCCAGCAGACCCACCGCCCAAGCAAGCACAGATACGCAGTATTTT. V is TRBV12-3 or TRBV12-4 and J is TRBJ2-3, with D uncertain. Trimming stripped 6 bases from V and 0 bases from J, with 16 bases between. The CDR3 spans 16 residues.

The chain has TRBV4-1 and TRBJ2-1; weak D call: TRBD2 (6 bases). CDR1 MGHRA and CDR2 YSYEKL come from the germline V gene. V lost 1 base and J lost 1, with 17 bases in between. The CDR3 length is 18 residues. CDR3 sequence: CASSQVITGTGSYNEQFF. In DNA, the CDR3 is TGCGCCAGCAGCCAAGTGATCACCGGGACTGGGTCCTACAATGAGCAGTTCTTC.

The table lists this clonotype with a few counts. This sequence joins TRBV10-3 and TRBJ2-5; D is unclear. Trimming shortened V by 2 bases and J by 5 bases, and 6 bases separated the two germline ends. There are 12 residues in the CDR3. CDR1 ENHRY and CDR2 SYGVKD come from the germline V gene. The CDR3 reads CAISEPEETQYF. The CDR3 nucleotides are TGTGCCATCAGTGAGCCAGAGGAGACCCAGTACTTC.

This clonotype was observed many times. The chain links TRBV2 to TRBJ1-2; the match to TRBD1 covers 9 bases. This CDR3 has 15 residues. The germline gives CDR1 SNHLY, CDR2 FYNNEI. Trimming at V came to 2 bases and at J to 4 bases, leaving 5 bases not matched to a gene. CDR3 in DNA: TGTGCCAGCAGTGAATTGGACAGGGGAGCCTATGGCTACACCTTC. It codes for CASSELDRGAYGYTF.

The CDR3 sequence: CASSLTPGGASKNIQYF. CDR3 nucleotide sequence: TGCGCCAGCAGCTTAACCCCAGGGGGCGCTTCCAAAAACATTCAGTACTTC. The V and J genes are TRBV5-1 and TRBJ2-4, with 8 bases lining up with TRBD1. Germline V gives CDR1 SGHRS, CDR2 YFSETQ. This CDR3 has 17 amino acids. V lost 2 bases, J lost 2 bases, and 9 bases stayed unmatched.

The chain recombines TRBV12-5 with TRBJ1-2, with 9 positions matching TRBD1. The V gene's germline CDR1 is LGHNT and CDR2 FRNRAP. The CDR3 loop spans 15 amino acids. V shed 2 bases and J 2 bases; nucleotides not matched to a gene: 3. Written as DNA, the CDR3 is TGTGCTAGTGGTTTGCTCGGGACAGGGAACTATGGCTACACCTTC. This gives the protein CASGLLGTGNYGYTF.

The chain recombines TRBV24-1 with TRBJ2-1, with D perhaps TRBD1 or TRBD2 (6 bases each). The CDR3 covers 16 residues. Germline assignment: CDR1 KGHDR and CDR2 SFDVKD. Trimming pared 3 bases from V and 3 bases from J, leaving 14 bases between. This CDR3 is CATSDPGADNYNEQFF. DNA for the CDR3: TGTGCCACCAGTGATCCGGGGGCGGACAACTACAATGAGCAGTTCTTC.

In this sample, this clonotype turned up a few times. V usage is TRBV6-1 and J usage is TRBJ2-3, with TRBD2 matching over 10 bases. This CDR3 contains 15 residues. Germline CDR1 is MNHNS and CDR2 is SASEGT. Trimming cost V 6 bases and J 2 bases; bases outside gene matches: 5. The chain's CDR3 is CASSRGLATTDTQYF. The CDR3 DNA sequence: TGTGCCAGCAGCCGGGGACTAGCGACCACAGATACGCAGTATTTT.

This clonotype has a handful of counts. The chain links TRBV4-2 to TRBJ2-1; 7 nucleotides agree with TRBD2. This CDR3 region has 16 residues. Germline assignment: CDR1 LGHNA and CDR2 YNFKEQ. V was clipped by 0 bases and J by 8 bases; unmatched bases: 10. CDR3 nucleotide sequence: TGTGCCAGCAGCCAAGATCAAGCGGGATTTATTGATGAGCAGTTCTTC. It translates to CASSQDQAGFIDEQFF.

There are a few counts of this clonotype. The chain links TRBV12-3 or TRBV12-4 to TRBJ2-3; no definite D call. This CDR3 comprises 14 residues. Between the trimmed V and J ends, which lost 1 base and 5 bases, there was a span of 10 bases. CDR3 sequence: CASSLGQVVDTQYF. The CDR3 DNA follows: TGTGCCAGCAGTTTAGGCCAGGTGGTAGATACGCAGTATTTT.

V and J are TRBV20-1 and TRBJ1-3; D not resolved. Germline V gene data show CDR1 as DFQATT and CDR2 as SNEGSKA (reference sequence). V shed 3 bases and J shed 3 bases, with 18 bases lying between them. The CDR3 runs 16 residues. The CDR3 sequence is CSARAVVGWDGNTIYF. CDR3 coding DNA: TGCAGTGCTAGGGCGGTGGTGGGGTGGGATGGAAACACCATATATTTT.

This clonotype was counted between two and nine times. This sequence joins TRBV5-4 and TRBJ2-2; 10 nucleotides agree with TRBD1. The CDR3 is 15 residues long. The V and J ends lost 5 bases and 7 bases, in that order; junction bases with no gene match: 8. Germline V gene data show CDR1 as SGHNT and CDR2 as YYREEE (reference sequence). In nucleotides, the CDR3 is TGTGCCAGCAGTACGGACAGGGGGTTACTCGGGGAGCTGTTTTTT. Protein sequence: CASSTDRGLLGELFF.

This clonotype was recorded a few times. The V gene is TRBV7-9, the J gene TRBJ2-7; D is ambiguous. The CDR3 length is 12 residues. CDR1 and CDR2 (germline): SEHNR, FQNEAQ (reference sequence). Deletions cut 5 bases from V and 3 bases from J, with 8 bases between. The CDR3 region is CASSPSNYEQYV. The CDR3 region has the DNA TGTGCCAGCAGCCCGAGCAACTACGAGCAGTACGTC.

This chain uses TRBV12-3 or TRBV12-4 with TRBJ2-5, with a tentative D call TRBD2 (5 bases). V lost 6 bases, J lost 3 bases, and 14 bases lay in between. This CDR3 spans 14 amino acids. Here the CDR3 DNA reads TGTGCCAGCAGCCTCCCCGGGGTAGAAGAGACCCAGTACTTC. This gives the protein CASSLPGVEETQYF.